This note documents a single T cell receptor (beta chain) sequence. The data stem from a study of blood T cell repertoires in COVID-19. Study-level information: Samples came from the United States, Italy and Spain, spanning acute and convalescent COVID-19. Sources were T cells, B-cell-depleted T cells, or PBMCs; the material itself was cDNA or gDNA.

The germline V gene has CDR1 LGHDT and CDR2 YNNKEL (reference sequence). CDR3 length equals 17 residues. Trimming at V came to 2 bases and at J to 5 bases, leaving 6 bases not matched to a gene. Per the study methods: The authors estimated nucleated cell counts from reference gene primer amplification. TCRdb's copy holds only in-frame clones and misses some; the assay was immunoSEQ multiplex PCR. D and trimming come from the DNA, and the V and J calls and clone size come from that table. The repertoire includes over 130,000 clones, approximately 85% of them detected once, and less than 4.5% sits in the top ten.

This TCR was recovered from a woman older than 75 with acute or convalescent COVID-19. Sequencing was carried out using peripheral blood. The V call is TRBV3-1 (or the pseudogene TRBV3-2), the J call TRBJ2-7; 16 bases agree with TRBD2. The CDR3 is CASSQLGLAGGPHEQYF. CDR3 bases: TGTGCCAGCAGCCAACTGGGACTAGCGGGAGGGCCGCACGAGCAGTACTTC.